This T cell receptor (beta chain) comes out of a study of shared clonotypes between healthy human individuals. This table comes from immunoSEQ multiplex PCR, and its TCRdb copy is limited to in-frame clones, with some not included. Here the sample spans 2 million to 2.5 million clones, roughly 95% being singletons. The CDR3 has 15 amino acids. V was clipped by 4 bases and J by 4 bases, with 16 bases between them. Germline-derived CDR1 and CDR2 are SGHAT and FQNNGV. The source is a man younger than 35 in good health. The V call is TRBV11-2, the J call TRBJ1-2, with D uncertain. Sequencing input: naive CD4+ T cells sorted from blood. Subset described: CD45RA+ positively selected. In DNA form, the CDR3 reads TGTGCCAGCAGCTCCCCCCGTGACTCACTCTATGGCTACACCTTC. Translating it yields CASSSPRDSLYGYTF.